The present TCR beta chain was sequenced within a study of metastatic and nonmetastatic thyroid tumors. At the level of the study: Malignant and benign thyroid patients had repertoires compared in peripheral blood and tumor or nodule tissue. Study conclusions and caveats: Reported TCR beta diversity, measured in blood and tumor, was significantly higher for malignant thyroid tumors than for benign nodules.

On this clone itself: Its specificity is unknown.

All patients were treatment-naive before thyroid surgery. Original data processing: The authors used CDR3 differences across clinicopathological groups to build a distant-metastasis classifier for papillary thyroid cancer. TCRdb reassembled clones from the PCR reads with MiXCR. Here the V and J calls rest on TCRdb's processing, not on the authors' analysis. This table has fewer than 45,000 clones, approximately 15% appearing once. Germline loops: CDR1 SGDLS, CDR2 YYNGEE. With 4 bases clipped from V and 6 bases from J, the junction kept 9 bases outside the gene matches. CDR3 size: 15 residues. The material sequenced was blood. The chain carries TRBV9 and TRBJ2-2; 7 bases match TRBD1. The clonotype comes from a female donor with papillary thyroid cancer or a benign thyroid nodule (not recorded which). Some clones in this sample may be carry-over from other donors' samples. CDR3 protein: CASSSGTVVSGELFF. The CDR3 nucleotides read TGTGCCAGCAGCTCCGGGACAGTGGTTTCCGGGGAGCTGTTTTTT.